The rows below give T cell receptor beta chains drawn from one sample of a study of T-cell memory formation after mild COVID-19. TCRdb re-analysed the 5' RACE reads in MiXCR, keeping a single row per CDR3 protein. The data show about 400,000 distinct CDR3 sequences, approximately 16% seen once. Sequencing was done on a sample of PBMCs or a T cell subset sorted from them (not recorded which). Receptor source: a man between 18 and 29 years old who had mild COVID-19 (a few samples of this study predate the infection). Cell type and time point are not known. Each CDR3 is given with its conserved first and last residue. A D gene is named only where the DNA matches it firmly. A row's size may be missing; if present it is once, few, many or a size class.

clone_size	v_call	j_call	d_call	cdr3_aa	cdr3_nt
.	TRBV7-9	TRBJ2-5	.	CASSLLGGLAPIMQTQYF	TGTGCCAGCAGCCTACTCGGGGGACTGGCTCCGATCATGCAGACCCAGTACTTC
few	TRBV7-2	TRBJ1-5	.	CASSRGLSNQPQHF	TGTGCCAGCAGCCGCGGACTGAGCAATCAGCCCCAGCATTTT
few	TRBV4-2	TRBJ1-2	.	CASSQGTYNYGYTF	TGTGCCAGCAGCCAAGGGACCTATAACTATGGCTACACCTTC
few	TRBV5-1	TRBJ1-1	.	CASRLQGLRTEAFF	TGCGCCAGCAGACTACAGGGTCTGAGGACTGAAGCTTTCTTT
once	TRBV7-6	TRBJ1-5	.	CASSLWGPNQPQHF	TGTGCCAGCAGCTTATGGGGTCCCAATCAGCCCCAGCATTTT
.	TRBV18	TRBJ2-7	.	CASSAGDADTKQYF	TGTGCCAGCTCAGCAGGGGACGCAGACACGAAGCAGTACTTC
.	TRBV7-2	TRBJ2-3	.	CASSLEFAGTDTQYF	TGTGCCAGCAGCTTAGAATTCGCGGGGACAGATACGCAGTATTTT
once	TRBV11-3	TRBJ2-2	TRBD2	CASSPGGWSLGGELFF	TGTGCCAGCAGCCCGGGGGGATGGTCCTTAGGCGGGGAGCTGTTTTTT
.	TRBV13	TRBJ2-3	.	CASSPRGSLDTQYF	TGTGCCAGCAGCCCCCGGGGGAGCTTAGATACGCAGTATTTT
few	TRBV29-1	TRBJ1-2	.	CSVDATAVGYTF	TGCAGCGTTGATGCCACCGCGGTTGGCTACACCTTC
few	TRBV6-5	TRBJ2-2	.	CASARGATGELFF	TGTGCCAGCGCGAGGGGGGCAACCGGGGAGCTGTTTTTT
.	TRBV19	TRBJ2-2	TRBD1	CASSGQGPRELFF	TGTGCCAGTAGTGGACAGGGTCCCCGGGAGCTGTTTTTT
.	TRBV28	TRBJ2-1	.	CASSSGHDYNEQFF	TGTGCCAGCAGTTCTGGACACGACTACAATGAGCAGTTCTTC
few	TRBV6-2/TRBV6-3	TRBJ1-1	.	CASSWTWSTEAFF	TGTGCCAGCAGCTGGACCTGGAGCACTGAAGCTTTCTTT
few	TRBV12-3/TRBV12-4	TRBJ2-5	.	CASSFRRNVIQETQYF	TGTGCCAGCAGTTTTCGGCGGAATGTGATCCAAGAGACCCAGTACTTC
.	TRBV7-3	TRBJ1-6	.	CASSPGGINSPLHF	TGTGCCAGCAGCCCGGGGGGTATTAATTCACCCCTCCACTTT
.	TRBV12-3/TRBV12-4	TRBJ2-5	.	CASSFAGPGLETQYF	TGTGCCAGCAGTTTCGCAGGGCCGGGATTGGAGACCCAGTACTTC
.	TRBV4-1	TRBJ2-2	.	CASSQDPSPNTGELFF	TGCGCCAGCAGCCAAGATCCTAGCCCGAACACCGGGGAGCTGTTTTTT
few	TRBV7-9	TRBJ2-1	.	CASSFPQRALYNEQFF	TGTGCCAGCAGCTTCCCCCAACGGGCCCTCTACAATGAGCAGTTCTTC
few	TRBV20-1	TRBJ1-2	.	CSASPRPGYTF	TGCAGTGCTTCTCCCCGGCCTGGCTACACCTTC
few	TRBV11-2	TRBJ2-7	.	CASSTIKDAASSYEQYF	TGTGCCAGCAGCACCATAAAGGACGCCGCGAGCTCCTACGAGCAGTACTTC
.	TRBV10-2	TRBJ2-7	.	CASGKPGLTYEQYF	TGCGCCAGCGGGAAGCCGGGACTTACCTACGAGCAGTACTTC
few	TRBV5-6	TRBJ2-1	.	CASSLVGAVLF	TGTGCCAGCAGCTTGGTAGGGGCCGTACTATTC
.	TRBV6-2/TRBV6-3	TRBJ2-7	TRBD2	CASSRRLAGGPSTSSEQYF	TGTGCCAGCAGTAGGAGACTAGCGGGGGGACCTTCTACCTCCTCCGAGCAGTACTTC
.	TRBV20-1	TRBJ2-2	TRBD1	CSATEGAKTGELFF	TGCAGCGCCACCGAGGGGGCGAAAACCGGGGAGCTGTTTTTT
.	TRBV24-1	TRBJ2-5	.	CATSDSLGTQETQYF	TGTGCCACCAGTGATTCACTAGGGACCCAAGAGACCCAGTACTTC
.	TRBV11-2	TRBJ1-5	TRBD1	CASSFGTGVLSPFQPQHF	TGTGCCAGCAGCTTTGGGACAGGGGTATTATCGCCGTTTCAGCCCCAGCATTTT
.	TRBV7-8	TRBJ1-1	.	CASSSRVVTPVF	TGTGCCAGCAGCTCCAGGGTGGTGACTCCGGTCTTT
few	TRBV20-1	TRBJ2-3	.	CSAHPQFGASTDTQYF	TGCAGTGCTCATCCCCAATTCGGGGCTAGCACAGATACGCAGTATTTT
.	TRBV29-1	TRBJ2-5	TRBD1	CSVGPGQGETQYF	TGCAGCGTGGGGCCGGGACAGGGGGAGACCCAGTACTTC
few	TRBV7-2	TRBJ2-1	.	CASSSRVYNEQFF	TGTGCCAGCAGCTCCCGGGTCTACAATGAGCAGTTCTTC
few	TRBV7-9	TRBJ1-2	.	CASSSTGVNYGYTF	TGTGCCAGCAGCTCGACGGGGGTTAACTATGGCTACACCTTC
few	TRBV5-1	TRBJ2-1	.	CASSLTSGREQFF	TGCGCCAGCAGCTTGACCAGCGGGCGTGAGCAGTTCTTC
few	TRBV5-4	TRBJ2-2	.	CASRTAGVNRPGELFF	TGTGCCAGCAGAACCGCAGGGGTAAATCGGCCCGGGGAGCTGTTTTTT
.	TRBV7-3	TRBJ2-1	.	CASSLLAGSSAEQFF	TGTGCCAGCAGCTTACTGGCGGGCTCCTCCGCGGAGCAGTTCTTC
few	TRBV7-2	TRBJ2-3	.	CASSLPGYESDTQYF	TGTGCCAGCAGCTTACCAGGATACGAGTCAGATACGCAGTATTTT
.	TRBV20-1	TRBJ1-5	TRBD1	CSAHSPGGSNQPQHF	TGCAGTGCTCATTCTCCAGGGGGCAGCAATCAGCCCCAGCATTTT
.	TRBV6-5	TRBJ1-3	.	CASSSYTLSGNTIYF	TGTGCCAGCAGTTCGTACACCCTCTCTGGAAACACCATATATTTT
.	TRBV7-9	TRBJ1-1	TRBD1	CASSSDRVGGTEAFF	TGTGCCAGCAGCTCAGACAGGGTCGGGGGTACTGAAGCTTTCTTT
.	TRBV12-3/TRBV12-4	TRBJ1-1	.	CASRRAERRAEAFF	TGTGCCAGCAGGCGGGCCGAAAGACGGGCTGAAGCTTTCTTT
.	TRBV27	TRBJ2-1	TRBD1	CASSSLRDRVGEQFF	TGTGCCAGCAGTTCCCTCCGGGACAGGGTAGGTGAGCAGTTCTTC
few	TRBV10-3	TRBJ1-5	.	CAISGGAGAGNSNQPQHF	TGTGCCATCAGTGGAGGGGCTGGCGCCGGGAATAGCAATCAGCCCCAGCATTTT
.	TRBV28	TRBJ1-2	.	CASSFLRGYTF	TGTGCCAGCAGTTTCCTGAGGGGCTACACCTTC
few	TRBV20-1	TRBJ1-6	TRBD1	CSASGQYNSPLHF	TGCAGTGCCTCGGGACAGTATAATTCACCCCTCCACTTT
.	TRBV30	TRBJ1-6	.	CAWSVQEATPLHF	TGTGCCTGGAGTGTACAGGAGGCGACACCCCTCCACTTT
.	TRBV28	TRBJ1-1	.	CASSRWTEAFF	TGTGCCAGCAGCCGGTGGACTGAAGCTTTCTTT
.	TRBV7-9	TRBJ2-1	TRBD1	CASSRTGVANEQFF	TGTGCCAGCAGCCGGACAGGGGTGGCCAATGAGCAGTTCTTC
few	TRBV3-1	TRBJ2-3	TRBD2	CASSQLAGSQPDTQYF	TGTGCCAGCAGCCAATTAGCGGGGTCCCAGCCAGATACGCAGTATTTT
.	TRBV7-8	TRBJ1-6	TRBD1	CASSLGGTGNTYNSPLHF	TGTGCCAGCAGCTTAGGCGGGACAGGGAACACCTATAATTCACCCCTCCACTTT